These 14 T cell receptor beta chains were sequenced from one sample in a study of CD8+ T cells in alopecia areata. cDNA reverse transcribed from extracted RNA served as the sequencing template. Assay: immunoSEQ multiplex PCR; the TCRdb copy retains only in-frame clones and omits some. The data show some 240,000 clones, around 62% seen once. Sequenced here: CD4+ T cells sorted from blood, sampled at week 0. These receptors were obtained from a human donor with alopecia areata.

V usage is TRBV10-3 and J usage is TRBJ2-3; 7 nucleotides align to TRBD1. The V gene's germline CDR1 is ENHRY and CDR2 SYGVKD. J lost 6 bases, V lost 2 bases, and 2 bases had no gene match. The length of the CDR3 is 13 residues. For the CDR3, the DNA is TGTGCCATCAGTGAGACAGGGGCGGATACGCAGTATTTT. Its translation: CAISETGADTQYF.

V and J are TRBV18 and TRBJ2-3; TRBD2 matches at 12 bases. V shed 2 bases and J 1 base; nucleotides not matched to a gene: 1. The CDR3 runs to 16 residues. In germline, CDR1 is KGHSH, CDR2 LQKENI. The CDR3 sequence is CASSPRTSGGTDTQYF. CDR3 coding DNA: TGTGCCAGCTCACCAAGGACTAGCGGGGGCACAGATACGCAGTATTTT.

V usage is TRBV30 and J usage is TRBJ2-2; 10 bases align to TRBD2. J gave up 1 base and V 6 bases, and 5 bases lay outside the gene matches. The CDR3 loop spans 15 amino acids. Germline CDR1 reads GTSNPN; CDR2 reads SVGIG (reference sequence). CDR3: CACTSGAGNTGELFF. DNA of the CDR3: TGTGCCTGCACTAGCGGGGCGGGGAACACCGGGGAGCTGTTTTTT. Using reference TRBV30 and TRBJ2-2 for the parts outside the CDR3, the full variable domain is SQTIHQWPATLVQPVGSPLSLECTVEGTSNPNLYWYRQAAGRGLQLLFYSVGIGQISSEVPQNLSASRPQDRQFILSSKKLLLSDSGFYLCACTSGAGNTGELFFGEGSRLTVL.

This clone came up a few times. This chain links TRBV2 with TRBJ2-7; tentative D call: TRBD1 (5 bases). The CDR3 sequence is 14 residues long. V was pared by 2 bases and J by 0 bases, with 8 bases between. Germline lookup yields CDR1 SNHLY and CDR2 FYNNEI. For the CDR3, the DNA is TGTGCCAGCAGTGAACGCCAGGGCTCCTACGAGCAGTACTTC. Its translation: CASSERQGSYEQYF.

CDR3 in amino acids: CASSIDLRTDYGYTF. The CDR3 DNA sequence: TGTGCCAGTAGTATAGATCTTCGGACAGACTATGGCTACACCTTC. The J gene is TRBJ1-2, the V gene TRBV19, with D perhaps matching TRBD1 (6 bases). The CDR3 is 15 amino acids. V shed 0 bases and J shed 3 bases, with 11 bases lying between them. Looked up from germline, CDR1 is LNHDA and CDR2 is SQIVND (reference sequence).

The genes are TRBV9 and TRBJ2-2, with D perhaps TRBD1 (6 bases). V dropped 3 bases and J dropped 7 bases, with 19 bases sitting between them. The CDR3 is 16 residues long. The V gene's germline CDR1 is SGDLS and CDR2 YYNGEE. The CDR3 DNA reads TGTGCCAGCAGCGCCCGAGTAAAACAGGGTAACGGGGAGCTGTTTTTT. Encoded protein: CASSARVKQGNGELFF. The full variable domain, with the rest looked up from reference TRBV9 and TRBJ2-2, is DSGVTQTPKHLITATGQRVTLRCSPRSGDLSVYWYQQSLDQGLQFLIQYYNGEERAKGNILERFSAQQFPDLHSELNLSSLELGDSALYFCASSARVKQGNGELFFGEGSRLTVL.

This chain joins TRBV9 and TRBJ2-3; D remains ambiguous. V lost 0 bases, J lost 3 bases, and 11 bases lay in between. The CDR3 is 15 residues long. Germline CDR1 reads SGDLS; CDR2 reads YYNGEE. The CDR3 coding sequence is TGTGCCAGCAGCGTAGGCGTCCAGCATACAGATACGCAGTATTTT. It codes for CASSVGVQHTDTQYF.

Here the CDR3 DNA reads TGCAGCGCGGGACGGATGAACACTGAAGCTTTCTTT. It specifies CSAGRMNTEAFF. V usage is TRBV29-1 and J usage is TRBJ1-1, with TRBD1 as a possible D gene (5 bases). Per germline, CDR1 SQVTM and CDR2 ANQGSEA. Trimming shortened V by 7 bases and J by 0 bases, and 9 bases separated the two germline ends. This CDR3 spans 12 amino acids.

V gene TRBV30 combines with J gene TRBJ2-7; 10 bases agree with TRBD2. There are 14 residues in the CDR3. The V and J ends lost 2 bases and 5 bases, in that order; junction bases with no gene match: 6. Per germline, CDR1 GTSNPN and CDR2 SVGIG (reference sequence). The CDR3 loop is CAWSQAGGPHEQYF. The CDR3 nucleotides read TGTGCCTGGAGTCAAGCGGGAGGGCCCCACGAGCAGTACTTC.

V and J are TRBV11-2 and TRBJ2-5; perhaps TRBD2 as D (7 bases). With 5 bases removed from V and 9 bases from J, the gap between germline ends came to 13 bases. The CDR3 extends over 12 amino acids. CDR1 SGHAT and CDR2 FQNNGV come from the germline V gene. CDR3 DNA: TGTGCCAGCAGCGTCCCCGGGGGGCCCCAGTACTTC. Translating gives CASSVPGGPQYF.

The V gene is TRBV5-1, the J gene TRBJ2-3, with 8 bases lining up with TRBD2. Trimming took 0 bases from V and 4 from J; bases not matched to a gene: 7. This CDR3 comprises 16 residues. Per the germline V gene, CDR1 is SGHRS and CDR2 is YFSETQ. CDR3 DNA sequence: TGCGCCAGCAGCTTGGGGGCTAGCGGGTCCCCAGATACGCAGTATTTT. Protein: CASSLGASGSPDTQYF.

This clone was observed a single time. This sequence joins TRBV27 and TRBJ2-2; 7 nucleotides match TRBD2. Germline V gene lookup returns CDR1 MNHEY and CDR2 SMNVEV (reference sequence). J gave up 4 bases and V 2 bases, and 7 bases lay outside the gene matches. There are 16 residues in the CDR3. CDR3 nucleotides: TGTGCCAGCAGTTTAGTGGGTAGCGGGTTCACCGGGGAGCTGTTTTTT. Protein: CASSLVGSGFTGELFF.

This chain uses TRBV4-2 with TRBJ2-2; 7 nucleotides line up with TRBD1. CDR3 size: 15 residues. Germline V gives CDR1 LGHNA, CDR2 YNFKEQ. Trimming took 4 bases from V and 1 from J; bases not matched to a gene: 3. The CDR3 here is CASSLGQENTGELFF. DNA of the CDR3: TGTGCCAGCAGCCTTGGACAGGAGAACACCGGGGAGCTGTTTTTT.

J is TRBJ1-6 and V is TRBV7-2, with D possibly matching TRBD1 (5 bases). Germline V gene lookup returns CDR1 SGHTA and CDR2 FQGNSA. V lost 7 bases and J lost 11, with 15 bases in between. The CDR3 is 13 amino acids. Here the CDR3 DNA reads TGTGCCAGCACCCGTCCAGGGTCCCCACCCCTCCACTTT. Encoded protein: CASTRPGSPPLHF. Variable domain in full (rest from reference TRBV7-2 and TRBJ1-6): GAGVSQSPSNKVTEKGKDVELRCDPISGHTALYWYRQSLGQGLEFLIYFQGNSAPDKSGLPSDRFSAERTGGSVSTLTIQRTQQEDSAVYLCASTRPGSPPLHFGNGTRLTVT.